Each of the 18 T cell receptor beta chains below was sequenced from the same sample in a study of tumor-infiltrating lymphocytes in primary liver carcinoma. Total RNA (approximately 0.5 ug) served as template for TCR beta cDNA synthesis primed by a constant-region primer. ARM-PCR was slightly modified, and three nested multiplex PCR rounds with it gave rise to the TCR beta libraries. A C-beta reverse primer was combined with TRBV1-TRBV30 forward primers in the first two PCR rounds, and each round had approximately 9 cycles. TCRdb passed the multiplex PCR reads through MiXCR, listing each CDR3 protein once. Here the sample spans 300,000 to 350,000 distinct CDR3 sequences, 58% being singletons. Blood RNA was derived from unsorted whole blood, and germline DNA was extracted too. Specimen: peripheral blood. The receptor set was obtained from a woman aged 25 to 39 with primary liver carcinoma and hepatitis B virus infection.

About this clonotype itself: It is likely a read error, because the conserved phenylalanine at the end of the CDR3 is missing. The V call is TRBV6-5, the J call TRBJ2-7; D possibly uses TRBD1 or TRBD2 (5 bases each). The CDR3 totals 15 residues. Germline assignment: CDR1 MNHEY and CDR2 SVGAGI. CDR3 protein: CTSSQGGMSRGEQYL. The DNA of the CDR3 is TGTACCAGCAGTCAAGGCGGCATGTCGAGGGGCGAGCAGTACCTC.

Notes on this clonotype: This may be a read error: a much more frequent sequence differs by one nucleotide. The CDR3 DNA reads as TGTGTCAGCAGCCAAGTGGGGGACGGAGATACGCAGTATTTT. It encodes CVSSQVGDGDTQYF. The chain combines TRBV4-2 with TRBJ2-3; either TRBD1 or TRBD2 may fit D (5 bases each). The CDR3 is 14 residues long. The germline V gene encodes CDR1 LGHNA and CDR2 YNFKEQ.

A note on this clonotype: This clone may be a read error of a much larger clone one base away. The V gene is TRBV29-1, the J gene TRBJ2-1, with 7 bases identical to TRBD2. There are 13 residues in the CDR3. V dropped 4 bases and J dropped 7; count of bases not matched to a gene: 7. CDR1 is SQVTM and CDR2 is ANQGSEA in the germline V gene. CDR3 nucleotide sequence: TGCAGCGTTGCATGGCAGCGGGAAAATGAGCAGTTCTTC. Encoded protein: CSVAWQRENEQFF.

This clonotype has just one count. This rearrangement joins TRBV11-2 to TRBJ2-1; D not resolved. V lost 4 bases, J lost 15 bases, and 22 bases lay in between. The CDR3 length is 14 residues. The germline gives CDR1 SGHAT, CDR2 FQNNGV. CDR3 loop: CASSSSDLNNKLFF. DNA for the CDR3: TGTGCCAGCAGCTCATCCGACTTGAATAATAAGCTGTTCTTC.

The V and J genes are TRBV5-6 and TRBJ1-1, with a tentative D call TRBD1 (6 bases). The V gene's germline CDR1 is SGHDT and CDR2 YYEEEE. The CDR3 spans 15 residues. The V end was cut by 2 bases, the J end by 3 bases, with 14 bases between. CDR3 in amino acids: CASSFGGRGDTEAFF. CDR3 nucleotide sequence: TGTGCCAGCAGCTTCGGGGGGCGCGGAGACACTGAAGCTTTCTTT.

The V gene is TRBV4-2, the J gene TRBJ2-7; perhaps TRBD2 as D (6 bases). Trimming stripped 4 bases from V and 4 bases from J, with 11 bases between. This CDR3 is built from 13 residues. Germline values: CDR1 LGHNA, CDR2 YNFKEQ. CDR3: CASSPSGLYEQYF. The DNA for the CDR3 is TGTGCCAGCAGCCCGAGCGGGCTTTACGAGCAGTACTTC.

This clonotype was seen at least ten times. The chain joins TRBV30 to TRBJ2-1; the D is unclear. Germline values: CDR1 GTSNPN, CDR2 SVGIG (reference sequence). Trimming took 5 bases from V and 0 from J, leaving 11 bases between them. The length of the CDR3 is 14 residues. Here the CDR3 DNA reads TGTGCCTGGCAAGCTCTGAGCTCCTACAATGAGCAGTTCTTC. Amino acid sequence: CAWQALSSYNEQFF.

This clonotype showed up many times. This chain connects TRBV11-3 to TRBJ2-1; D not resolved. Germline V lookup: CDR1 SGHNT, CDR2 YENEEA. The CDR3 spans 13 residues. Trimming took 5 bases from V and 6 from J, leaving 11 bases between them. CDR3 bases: TGTGCCAGCAGCCCGCAGTCCCTCAATGAGCAGTTCTTC. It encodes CASSPQSLNEQFF.

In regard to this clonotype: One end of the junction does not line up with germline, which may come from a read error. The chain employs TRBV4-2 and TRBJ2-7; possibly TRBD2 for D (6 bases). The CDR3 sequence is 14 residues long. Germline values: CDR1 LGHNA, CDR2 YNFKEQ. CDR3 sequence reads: CASRPVAEGYDQYF. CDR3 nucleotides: TGTGCCAGCAGACCCGTAGCGGAAGGATACGATCAGTACTTC.

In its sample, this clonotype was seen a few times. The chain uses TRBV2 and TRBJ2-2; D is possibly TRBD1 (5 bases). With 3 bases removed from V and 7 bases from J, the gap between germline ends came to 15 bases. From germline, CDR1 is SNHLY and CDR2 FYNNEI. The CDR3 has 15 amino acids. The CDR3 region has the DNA TGTGCCAGCAGTGATCAGGGAATGAGGAGCGGGGAGCTGTTTTTT. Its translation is CASSDQGMRSGELFF.

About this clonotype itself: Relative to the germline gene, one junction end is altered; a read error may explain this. The CDR3 DNA is TGTGCCAGCAGCTTATATGCAGGGTCAAATTCACCCCCCCACTTT. Encoded protein: CASSLYAGSNSPPHF. The V and J genes are TRBV11-2 and TRBJ1-6, with D perhaps TRBD1 (5 bases). This CDR3 contains 15 residues. Germline V gene lookup returns CDR1 SGHAT and CDR2 FQNNGV.

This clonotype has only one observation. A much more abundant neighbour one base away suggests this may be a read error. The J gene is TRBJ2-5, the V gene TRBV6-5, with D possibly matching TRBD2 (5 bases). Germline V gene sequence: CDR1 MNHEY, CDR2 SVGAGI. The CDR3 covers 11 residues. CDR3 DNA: TGTGCCAGCAGTTACGGGGAGACCCAGTGCTTC. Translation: CASSYGETQCF.

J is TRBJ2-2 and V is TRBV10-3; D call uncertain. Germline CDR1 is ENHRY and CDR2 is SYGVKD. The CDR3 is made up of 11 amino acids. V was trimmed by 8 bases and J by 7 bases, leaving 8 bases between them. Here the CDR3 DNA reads TGTGCCATCTCTGATCGCGGGGAGCTGTTTTTT. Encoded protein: CAISDRGELFF.

The CDR3 is CASSSIEAYEQYF. The CDR3 DNA follows: TGTGCCAGCAGCTCAATAGAAGCCTACGAGCAGTACTTC. The gene calls are TRBV5-5 and TRBJ2-7; D is ambiguous. This CDR3 comprises 13 residues. Trimming left V 3 bases short and J 2 bases short, with 9 bases between. Per germline, CDR1 SGHKS and CDR2 YYEKEE (reference sequence).

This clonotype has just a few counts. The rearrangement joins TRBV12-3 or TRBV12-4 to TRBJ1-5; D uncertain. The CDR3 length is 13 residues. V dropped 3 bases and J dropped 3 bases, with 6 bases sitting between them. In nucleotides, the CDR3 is TGTGCCAGCAGTTTTAATTACAATCAGCCCCAGCATTTT. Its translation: CASSFNYNQPQHF.

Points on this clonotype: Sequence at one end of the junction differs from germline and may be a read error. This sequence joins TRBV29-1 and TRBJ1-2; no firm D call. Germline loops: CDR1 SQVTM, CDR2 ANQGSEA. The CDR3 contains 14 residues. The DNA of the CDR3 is TGCAGCGTTGGCTTATCACGGGCCAACTATGGCTACTCCTTC. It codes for CSVGLSRANYGYSF.

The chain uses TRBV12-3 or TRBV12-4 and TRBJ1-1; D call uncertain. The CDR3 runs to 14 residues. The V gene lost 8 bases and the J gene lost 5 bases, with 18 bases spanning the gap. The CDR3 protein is CASRIGNSRTEAFF. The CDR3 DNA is TGTGCCAGCCGAATCGGAAATTCGAGGACTGAAGCTTTCTTT.

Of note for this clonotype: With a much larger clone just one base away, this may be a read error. CDR3: CTSSPSTGNTQYF. The CDR3 coding sequence is TGTACCAGCAGTCCGTCGACTGGTAATACGCAGTATTTT. This chain uses TRBV12-3 or TRBV12-4 with TRBJ2-3; D uncertain. The CDR3 is 13 amino acids.